This T cell receptor (beta chain) was retrieved from a study of T cell responses to AZD1222 COVID-19 vaccine. The wider study: Timing groups of about 4 and about 12 weeks for second doses were pooled.

As regards this clone: Its matching antigen is unknown.

Profiled with immunoSEQ multiplex PCR; TCRdb holds only in-frame clones, not every one. The sample consists of about 94,000 clones, nearly 90% of them appearing once. Regarding the study as a whole: Donors were largely white British and mainly female; clonal diversity was possibly underestimated.

This TCR was sampled from an adult in good health. Sample: peripheral blood, taken on day 0 of AZD1222 vaccination.

In DNA, the CDR3 is TGCGCCAGCAGCTTGGAGGGACAGTTCCAAGAGACCCAGTACTTC. It specifies CASSLEGQFQETQYF. V and J are TRBV5-1 and TRBJ2-5, with 7 bases aligning to TRBD1. Germline V lookup: CDR1 SGHRS, CDR2 YFSETQ. The J segment lost 1 base and the V segment lost 0 bases, leaving 3 bases of the junction unmatched. The CDR3 loop spans 15 amino acids.